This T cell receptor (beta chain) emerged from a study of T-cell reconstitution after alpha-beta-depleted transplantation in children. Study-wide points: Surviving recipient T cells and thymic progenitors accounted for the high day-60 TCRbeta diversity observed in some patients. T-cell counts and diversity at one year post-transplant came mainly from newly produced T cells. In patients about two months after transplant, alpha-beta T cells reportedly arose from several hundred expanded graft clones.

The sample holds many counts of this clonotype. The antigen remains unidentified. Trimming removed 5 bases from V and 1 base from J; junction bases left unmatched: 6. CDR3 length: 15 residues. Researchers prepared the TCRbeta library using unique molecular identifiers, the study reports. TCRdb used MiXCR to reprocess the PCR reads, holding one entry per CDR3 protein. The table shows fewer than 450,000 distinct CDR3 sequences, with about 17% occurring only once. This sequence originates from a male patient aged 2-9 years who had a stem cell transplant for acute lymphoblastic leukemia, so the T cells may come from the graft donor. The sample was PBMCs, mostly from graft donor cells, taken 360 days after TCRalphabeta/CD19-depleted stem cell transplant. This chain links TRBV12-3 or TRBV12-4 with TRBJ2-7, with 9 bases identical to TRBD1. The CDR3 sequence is CASSPGTGRSYEQYF. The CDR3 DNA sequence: TGTGCCAGCAGTCCCGGGACAGGGAGATCCTACGAGCAGTACTTC.